This T cell receptor (beta chain) emerged from a study of response to subunit inactivated influenza vaccine. Notes on the study in general: Authors suggested few new T cells are recruited by each seasonal influenza vaccination.

TCRdb processed the RT-PCR reads anew with MiXCR; each CDR3 protein has one entry. Altogether around 580,000 distinct CDR3 sequences are present, approximately 14% being singletons, with the ten largest covering 11%. The germline gives CDR1 SNHLY, CDR2 FYNNEI. The V and J ends lost 4 bases and 4 bases respectively, with 11 bases between them. This CDR3 comprises 14 residues. With respect to this clonotype: The antigen remains unidentified.

This TCR came from a man aged 45-65 years who received an inactivated influenza vaccine. The chain has TRBV2 and TRBJ2-1; D unclear. Sample: PBMCs from blood, taken 12 days after vaccination. In DNA form, the CDR3 reads TGTGCCAGCAGTGTCATCTTGTTATACAATGAGCAGTTCTTC. Translation: CASSVILLYNEQFF.